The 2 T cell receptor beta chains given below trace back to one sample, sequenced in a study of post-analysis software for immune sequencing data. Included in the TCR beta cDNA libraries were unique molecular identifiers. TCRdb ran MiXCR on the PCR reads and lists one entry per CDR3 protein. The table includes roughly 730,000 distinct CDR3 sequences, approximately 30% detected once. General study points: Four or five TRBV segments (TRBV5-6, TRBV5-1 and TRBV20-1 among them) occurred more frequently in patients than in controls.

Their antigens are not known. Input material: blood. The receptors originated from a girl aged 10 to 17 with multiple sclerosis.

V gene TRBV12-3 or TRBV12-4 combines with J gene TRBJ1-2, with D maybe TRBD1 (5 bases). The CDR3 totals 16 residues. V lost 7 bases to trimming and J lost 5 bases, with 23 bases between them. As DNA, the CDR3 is TGTGCCAGCACCTTCCTATTCGGAGGGGCTGTATATGGCTACACCTTC. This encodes CASTFLFGGAVYGYTF.

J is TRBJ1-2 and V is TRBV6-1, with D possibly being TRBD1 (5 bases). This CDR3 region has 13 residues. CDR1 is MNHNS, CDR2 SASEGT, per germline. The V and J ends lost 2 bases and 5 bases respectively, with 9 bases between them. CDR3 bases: TGTGCCAGCAGTGAATCAAGGGGTTATGGCTACACCTTC. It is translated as CASSESRGYGYTF.